This T cell receptor beta chain was retrieved from a study of technical replicates of blood from a few donors. Assay: immunoSEQ multiplex PCR; the TCRdb copy retains only in-frame clones and omits some. The sample has about 82,000 clones; roughly 93% are singletons. This clone was recorded once. Germline loops: CDR1 GTSNPN, CDR2 SVGIG (reference sequence). The CDR3 consists of 14 residues. The V end was cut by 5 bases, the J end by 8 bases, with 18 bases between. The sample consisted of T cells isolated from PBMCs. The sequence was obtained from a human donor in good health. The V and J genes are TRBV30 and TRBJ1-4; D may be TRBD1 (5 bases). This chain's CDR3 is CAWLPGGAGEKLFF. DNA of the CDR3: TGTGCCTGGCTGCCGGGAGGGGCAGGGGAAAAACTGTTTTTT.